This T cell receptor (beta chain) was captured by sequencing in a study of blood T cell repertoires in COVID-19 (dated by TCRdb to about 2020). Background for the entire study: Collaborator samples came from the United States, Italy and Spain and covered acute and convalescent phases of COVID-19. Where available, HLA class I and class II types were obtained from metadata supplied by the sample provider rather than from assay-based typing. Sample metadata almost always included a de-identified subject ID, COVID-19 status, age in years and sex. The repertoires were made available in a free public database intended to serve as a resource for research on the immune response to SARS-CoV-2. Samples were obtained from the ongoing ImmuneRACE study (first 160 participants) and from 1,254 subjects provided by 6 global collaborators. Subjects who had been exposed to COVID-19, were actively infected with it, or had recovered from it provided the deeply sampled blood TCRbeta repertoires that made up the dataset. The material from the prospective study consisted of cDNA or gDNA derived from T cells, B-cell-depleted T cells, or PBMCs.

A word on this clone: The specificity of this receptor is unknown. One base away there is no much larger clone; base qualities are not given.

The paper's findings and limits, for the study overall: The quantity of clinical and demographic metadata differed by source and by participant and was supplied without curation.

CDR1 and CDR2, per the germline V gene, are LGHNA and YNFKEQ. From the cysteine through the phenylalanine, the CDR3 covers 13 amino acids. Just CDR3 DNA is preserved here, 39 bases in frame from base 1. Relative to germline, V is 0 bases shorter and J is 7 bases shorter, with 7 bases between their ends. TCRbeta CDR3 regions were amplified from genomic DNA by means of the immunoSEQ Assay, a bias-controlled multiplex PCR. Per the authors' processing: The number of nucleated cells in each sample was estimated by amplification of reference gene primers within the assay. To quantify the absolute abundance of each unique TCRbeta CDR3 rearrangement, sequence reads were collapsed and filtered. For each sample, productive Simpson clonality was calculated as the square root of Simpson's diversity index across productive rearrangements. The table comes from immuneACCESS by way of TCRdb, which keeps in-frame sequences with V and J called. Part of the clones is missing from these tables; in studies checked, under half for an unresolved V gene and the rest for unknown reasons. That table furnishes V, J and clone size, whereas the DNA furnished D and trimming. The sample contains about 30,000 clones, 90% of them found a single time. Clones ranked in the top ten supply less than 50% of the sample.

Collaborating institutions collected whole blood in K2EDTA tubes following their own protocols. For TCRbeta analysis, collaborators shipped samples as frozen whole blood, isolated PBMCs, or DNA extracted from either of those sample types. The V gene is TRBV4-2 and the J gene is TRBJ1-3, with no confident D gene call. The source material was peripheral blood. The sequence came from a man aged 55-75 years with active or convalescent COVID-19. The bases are TGTGCCAGCAGCCAAGAATATGGCAACACCATATATTTT. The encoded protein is CASSQEYGNTIYF.